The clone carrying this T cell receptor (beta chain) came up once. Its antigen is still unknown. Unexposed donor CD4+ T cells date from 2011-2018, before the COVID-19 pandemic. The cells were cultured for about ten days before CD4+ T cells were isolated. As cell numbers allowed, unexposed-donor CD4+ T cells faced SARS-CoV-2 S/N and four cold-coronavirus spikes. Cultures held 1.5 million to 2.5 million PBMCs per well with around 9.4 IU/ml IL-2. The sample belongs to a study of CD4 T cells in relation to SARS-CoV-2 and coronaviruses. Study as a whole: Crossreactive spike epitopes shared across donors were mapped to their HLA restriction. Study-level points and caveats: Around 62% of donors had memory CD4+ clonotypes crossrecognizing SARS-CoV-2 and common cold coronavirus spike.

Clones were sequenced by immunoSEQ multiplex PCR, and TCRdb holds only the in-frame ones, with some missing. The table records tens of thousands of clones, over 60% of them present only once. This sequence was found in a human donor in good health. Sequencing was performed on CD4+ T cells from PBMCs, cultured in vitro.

The CDR3 DNA reads TGTGCCAGCAGTTACGCGGCCAGGGGGCGGGAGAACACTGAAGCTTTCTTT. Residues: CASSYAARGRENTEAFF. This chain uses TRBV6-2 or TRBV6-3 with TRBJ1-1; 8 nucleotides agree with TRBD1. This CDR3 spans 17 amino acids. CDR1 is MNHEY, CDR2 SVGEGT, per germline. With V trimmed by 2 bases and J by 1 base, 9 bases remained unmatched.